Presented here are 24 T cell receptor beta chains from one specimen sequenced in a study of blood T cell repertoires in COVID-19. Measured with immunoSEQ multiplex PCR; TCRdb has only the in-frame clones, and not every one. The sample has some 120,000 clones, more than 70% seen once. The sample consisted of peripheral blood. The receptors were sampled from a woman in her thirties who had recovered from COVID-19.

V and J are TRBV12-5 and TRBJ2-1, with TRBD1 as a possible D gene (6 bases). The CDR3 spans 15 residues. Germline V lookup: CDR1 LGHNT, CDR2 FRNRAP. Trimming cost V 4 bases and J 3 bases, with 13 bases left between them. CDR3: CASGSRDKIYNEQFF. The CDR3, as DNA: TGTGCTAGTGGTTCCCGGGACAAGATCTACAATGAGCAGTTCTTC.

The chain links TRBV6-5 to TRBJ1-1, with TRBD1 identical over 9 bases. The CDR3 is 16 amino acids. The V gene's germline CDR1 is MNHEY and CDR2 SVGAGI. V lost 0 bases to trimming and J lost 3 bases; unmatched junction nucleotides: 5. The CDR3 region has the DNA TGTGCCAGCAGTTACTCCCGGGACAGGGCACACACTGAAGCTTTCTTT. It codes for CASSYSRDRAHTEAFF.

J is TRBJ1-4 and V is TRBV5-1; maybe TRBD1 (6 bases). The V end lost 0 bases, the J end lost 3 bases, and 9 bases lay between the germline ends. The CDR3 runs 15 residues. Germline V gene sequence: CDR1 SGHRS, CDR2 YFSETQ. For the CDR3, the DNA is TGCGCCAGCAGCTTGGTAGGGGGGGCTAATGAAAAACTGTTTTTT. Its protein product is CASSLVGGANEKLFF.

This clone was counted a single time. The chain joins TRBV19 to TRBJ2-2; D perhaps matches TRBD2 (7 bases). The CDR3 covers 16 residues. Germline CDR1 is LNHDA and CDR2 is SQIVND (reference sequence). The ends were cut back, 6 bases at V and 7 bases at J, with 21 bases in the middle. The CDR3 coding sequence is TGTGCCAGTAGCCCATCATATACGGGGGGCGGCGGGGAGCTGTTTTTT. This gives the protein CASSPSYTGGGGELFF.

The chain couples TRBV3-1 (or the pseudogene TRBV3-2) to TRBJ2-5, with TRBD2 identical over 11 bases. Germline CDR1 reads LGHDT; CDR2 reads YNNKEL (reference sequence). Unmatched junction bases numbered 3, after V lost 1 base and J lost 2 bases. The CDR3 covers 16 residues. Here the CDR3 DNA reads TGTGCCAGCAGCCAAGGACTAGCGGGAAGACAAGAGACCCAGTACTTC. Translated: CASSQGLAGRQETQYF.

This clone was seen a few times. This chain joins TRBV3-1 (or the pseudogene TRBV3-2) and TRBJ2-2; the D gene is possibly TRBD1 (6 bases). V was pared by 2 bases and J by 3 bases, with 10 bases between. The CDR3 has 15 residues. Germline loops: CDR1 LGHDT, CDR2 YNNKEL (reference sequence). The CDR3 bases are TGTGCCAGCAGCCAAAACTCAGGGGACACCGGGGAGCTGTTTTTT. This sequence encodes CASSQNSGDTGELFF.

The chain uses TRBV19 and TRBJ2-7; D perhaps matches TRBD1 (6 bases). Germline CDR1 and CDR2: LNHDA and SQIVND (reference sequence). This CDR3 region has 15 residues. The V and J ends lost 5 bases and 0 bases respectively, with 14 bases between them. CDR3 in DNA: TGTGCCAGTAGTGGTCAGGGGATTTTCTCCTACGAGCAGTACTTC. This codes for CASSGQGIFSYEQYF.

The V and J genes are TRBV5-6 and TRBJ2-7; TRBD1 is a possible D gene (5 bases). V dropped 4 bases and J dropped 2 bases, with 13 bases sitting between them. The germline V gene has CDR1 SGHDT and CDR2 YYEEEE. The CDR3 has 14 amino acids. DNA of the CDR3: TGTGCCAGCAGCCAGGCCAGGGTAACCTACGAGCAGTACTTC. Its protein product is CASSQARVTYEQYF.

V is TRBV5-1 and J is TRBJ2-1, with D uncertain. The CDR3 loop spans 11 amino acids. From germline, CDR1 is SGHRS and CDR2 YFSETQ. Between the trimmed V and J ends, which lost 0 bases and 9 bases, there was a span of 4 bases. The CDR3 nucleotides read TGCGCCAGCAGCTTGGCAGGTGAGCAGTTCTTC. Protein sequence: CASSLAGEQFF.

V gene TRBV18 combines with J gene TRBJ1-1; the match to TRBD1 covers 7 bases. This CDR3 is built from 14 residues. From germline, CDR1 is KGHSH and CDR2 LQKENI. Losses at the gene ends were 2 bases for V and 5 bases for J; bases not matched to a gene: 5. The CDR3 protein is CASSPADRVTEAFF. For the CDR3, the DNA is TGTGCCAGCTCACCAGCCGACAGGGTTACTGAAGCTTTCTTT.

This rearrangement joins TRBV5-1 to TRBJ2-3, with D maybe TRBD2 (5 bases). The CDR3 is 14 residues long. The germline gives CDR1 SGHRS, CDR2 YFSETQ. The V end was cut by 2 bases, the J end by 1 base, with 8 bases between. The chain's CDR3 is CASSLGSGTDTQYF. The DNA for the CDR3 is TGCGCCAGCAGCTTAGGTAGCGGCACAGATACGCAGTATTTT.

This chain links TRBV6-5 with TRBJ1-2; D might be TRBD1 (5 bases). This CDR3 region has 13 residues. The V end lost 2 bases, the J end lost 2 bases, and 6 bases lay between the germline ends. The germline gives CDR1 MNHEY, CDR2 SVGAGI. DNA of the CDR3: TGTGCCAGCAGTTACGGACACAACTATGGCTACACCTTC. Amino acids: CASSYGHNYGYTF.

V usage is TRBV29-1 and J usage is TRBJ2-3; 7 bases line up with TRBD2. The CDR3 is 13 amino acids. Germline-derived CDR1 and CDR2 are SQVTM and ANQGSEA. The V segment lost 4 bases and the J segment 4 bases; nucleotides outside the gene matches: 5. The CDR3 spells CSVGSGTADTQYF. The DNA of the CDR3 is TGCAGCGTTGGAAGCGGGACGGCAGATACGCAGTATTTT.

The chain has TRBV7-3 and TRBJ1-1; D uncertain. This CDR3 region has 14 residues. Germline CDR1 reads SGHTA; CDR2 reads FQGTGA. Trimming left V 2 bases short and J 1 base short, with 8 bases between. CDR3 sequence: CASSLGAGNTEAFF. Written as DNA, the CDR3 is TGTGCCAGCAGCTTAGGAGCGGGGAACACTGAAGCTTTCTTT.

V usage is TRBV6-5 and J usage is TRBJ1-3, with D possibly matching TRBD1 (5 bases). The CDR3 has 15 residues. Germline CDR1 and CDR2: MNHEY and SVGAGI. V lost 2 bases and J 4 bases, leaving 12 bases between the germline ends. The DNA of the CDR3 is TGTGCCAGCAGTTACGCAGGGACTGAAGGAAACACCATATATTTT. Amino acids: CASSYAGTEGNTIYF.

This sequence joins TRBV7-8 and TRBJ1-1; D perhaps matches TRBD1 (5 bases). This CDR3 has 13 residues. Germline V gives CDR1 SGHVS, CDR2 FQNEAQ. The germline V and J ends were trimmed by 6 bases and 3 bases, with 11 bases remaining between them. CDR3 in amino acids: CASSPSRDTEAFF. DNA for the CDR3: TGTGCCAGCAGTCCAAGCAGGGACACTGAAGCTTTCTTT.

This chain connects TRBV20-1 to TRBJ1-5, with D tentatively TRBD1 (5 bases). V dropped 3 bases and J dropped 0 bases, with 12 bases sitting between them. Germline V gene data show CDR1 as DFQATT and CDR2 as SNEGSKA (reference sequence). This CDR3 contains 15 residues. CDR3 nucleotides: TGCAGTGCTAGTCCTAGGGGTTTTAGCAATCAGCCCCAGCATTTT. Translating gives CSASPRGFSNQPQHF.

The V call is TRBV27, the J call TRBJ1-2, with D possibly TRBD1 on 5 matching bases. The CDR3 has 14 amino acids. Looked up from germline, CDR1 is MNHEY and CDR2 is SMNVEV (reference sequence). Trimming left V 5 bases short and J 3 bases short, with 13 bases between. The CDR3 spells CASSDSDDYYGYTF. The CDR3 DNA follows: TGTGCCAGCAGTGACAGCGATGATTACTATGGCTACACCTTC.

This chain joins TRBV18 and TRBJ2-5, with no clear D. V lost 3 bases and J 2 bases, leaving 10 bases between the germline ends. Germline V gene lookup returns CDR1 KGHSH and CDR2 LQKENI. The CDR3 loop spans 14 amino acids. The CDR3: CASSPPRMQETQYF. The DNA for the CDR3 is TGTGCCAGCTCACCGCCGAGGATGCAAGAGACCCAGTACTTC.

The chain uses TRBV6-1 and TRBJ1-2; D gene ambiguous. Trimming shortened V by 2 bases and J by 4 bases, and 14 bases separated the two germline ends. Germline assignment: CDR1 MNHNS and CDR2 SASEGT. The CDR3 totals 15 residues. The CDR3 nucleotides are TGTGCCAGCAGTGAATTGGCGGAGACCCCCTATGGCTACACCTTC. Translation gives CASSELAETPYGYTF.

The rearrangement links TRBV9 to TRBJ2-3, with TRBD2 identical over 12 bases. CDR1 and CDR2 (germline): SGDLS, YYNGEE. V trimming: 0 bases; J trimming: 1 base; junction bases outside the gene matches: 15. The CDR3 has 21 residues. In DNA form, the CDR3 reads TGTGCCAGCAGCGTAGCTCCTCTACTAGCGGGGGGCCCAATCGGCACAGATACGCAGTATTTT. Protein: CASSVAPLLAGGPIGTDTQYF.

This chain uses TRBV4-1 with TRBJ1-5; tentative D call: TRBD1 (5 bases). The CDR3 sequence is 14 residues long. Germline V gives CDR1 MGHRA, CDR2 YSYEKL. V gave up 4 bases and J gave up 9 bases, with 16 bases separating them. The CDR3 protein is CASSREEGPRPQHF. As DNA, the CDR3 is TGCGCCAGCAGCCGAGAGGAGGGGCCTCGGCCCCAGCATTTT.

This clone was observed a single time. J is TRBJ2-3 and V is TRBV5-1; 8 nucleotides match TRBD2. The germline V gene has CDR1 SGHRS and CDR2 YFSETQ. The CDR3 has 15 amino acids. V lost 3 bases and J lost 2; bases outside the gene matches: 5. CDR3 amino acids: CASSSAGAPTDTQYF. CDR3 bases: TGCGCCAGCAGCTCAGCGGGGGCACCCACAGATACGCAGTATTTT.

This sequence joins TRBV30 and TRBJ1-3; the D gene is possibly TRBD1 (5 bases). The CDR3 is made up of 15 amino acids. Germline loops: CDR1 GTSNPN, CDR2 SVGIG (reference sequence). V gave up 0 bases and J gave up 3 bases, with 12 bases separating them. The CDR3 DNA sequence: TGTGCCTGGAGTGTACCTAGGACAAGTGGAAACACCATATATTTT. The encoded protein is CAWSVPRTSGNTIYF. The full variable domain, with the rest looked up from reference TRBV30 and TRBJ1-3, is SQTIHQWPATLVQPVGSPLSLECTVEGTSNPNLYWYRQAAGRGLQLLFYSVGIGQISSEVPQNLSASRPQDRQFILSSKKLLLSDSGFYLCAWSVPRTSGNTIYFGEGSWLTVV.